What follows are 7 T cell receptor beta chains derived from one specimen sequenced in a study of cytomegalovirus exposure and HLA in healthy donors. 13 Jbeta primers and 60 Vbeta primers were used for the PCR. Only in-frame clones appear in the TCRdb table, and some are missing; sequencing was by immunoSEQ multiplex PCR. Of 150,000 to 200,000 clones listed, approximately 88% were seen once; the top ten hold 0.2% to 0.3%. Sequenced input: PBMCs. The origin of the receptors is a boy between 10 and 17 years old in good health and CMV-seronegative.

This clone has only one observation. The rearrangement joins TRBV10-2 to TRBJ2-7; 9 positions match TRBD2. V was pared by 1 base and J by 5 bases, with 6 bases of the junction left unmatched. The CDR3 is 15 residues long. Germline V gives CDR1 WSHSY, CDR2 SAAADI. The CDR3 sequence: CASSEWSGRRNEQYF. The CDR3 region has the DNA TGCGCCAGCAGTGAGTGGAGCGGGAGGAGGAACGAGCAGTACTTC.

The chain uses TRBV28 and TRBJ2-7, with D perhaps TRBD1 (5 bases). In germline, CDR1 is MDHEN, CDR2 SYDVKM. Trimming removed 6 bases at V and 9 bases at J, with 12 bases between. There are 11 residues in the CDR3. CDR3 residues: CASRQDVRQYF. The CDR3 coding sequence is TGTGCCAGCAGACAGGACGTAAGGCAGTACTTC. Supplemented by reference TRBV28 and TRBJ2-7, the full variable domain reads DVKVTQSSRYLVKRTGEKVFLECVQDMDHENMFWYRQDPGLGLRLIYFSYDVKMKEKGDIPEGYSVSREKKERFSLILESASTNQTSMYLCASRQDVRQYFGPGTRLTVT.

This clone was counted only a few times. The CDR3 nucleotides are TGTGCCAGCAGCTTGGGGAGGACAGGCGCCATGAAAGAGACCCAGTACTTC. Residues: CASSLGRTGAMKETQYF. This chain joins TRBV5-6 and TRBJ2-5; 7 bases map to TRBD1. This CDR3 spans 17 amino acids. Trimming cost V 0 bases and J 3 bases; bases outside gene matches: 11. Germline-derived CDR1 and CDR2 are SGHDT and YYEEEE. Looking up the rest from reference TRBV5-6 and TRBJ2-5 gives the full variable domain: DAGVTQSPTHLIKTRGQQVTLRCSPKSGHDTVSWYQQALGQGPQFIFQYYEEEERQRGNFPDRFSGHQFPNYSSELNVNALLLGDSALYLCASSLGRTGAMKETQYFGPGTRLLVL.

The chain recombines TRBV9 with TRBJ2-2, with D maybe TRBD2 (6 bases). The CDR3 contains 18 residues. The V and J ends lost 3 bases and 5 bases respectively, with 23 bases between them. Germline V CDR1 and CDR2: SGDLS, YYNGEE. CDR3 region: CASSGPHGGYRFTGELFF. CDR3 DNA: TGTGCCAGCAGCGGCCCACATGGGGGGTATCGTTTTACCGGGGAGCTGTTTTTT.

The chain employs TRBV4-1 and TRBJ2-5; the D gene is possibly TRBD1 (7 bases). The CDR3 contains 15 residues. Germline CDR1 reads MGHRA; CDR2 reads YSYEKL. Trimming took off 1 base at V and 4 bases at J, with 13 bases between the two ends. CDR3 in amino acids: CASSQVGQGGETQYF. The CDR3 DNA sequence: TGCGCCAGCAGCCAAGTGGGGCAGGGGGGAGAGACCCAGTACTTC.

This chain links TRBV6-5 with TRBJ2-5, with D possibly being TRBD2 (5 bases). The J call is uncertain, as TRBJ2-7 better fits the DNA end. The CDR3 length is 13 residues. Germline values: CDR1 MNHEY, CDR2 SVGAGI. CDR3 sequence reads: CASSYREYYEQYF. The DNA of the CDR3 is TGTGCCAGCAGTTACCGGGAATACTACGAGCAGTACTTC.

The genes are TRBV15 and TRBJ1-1, with a tentative D call TRBD1 (5 bases). Germline CDR1 is LNHNV and CDR2 is YYDKDF (reference sequence). The CDR3 length is 16 residues. Trimming cost V 11 bases and J 5 bases, with 27 bases left between them. CDR3 bases: TGTGCCGCCCAAGAGAGTATTCGGGGGGGAGGGACTGAAGCTTTCTTT. Translation gives CAAQESIRGGGTEAFF.